The 29 T cell receptor beta chains given below trace back to one sample, sequenced in a study of identifying expanded T cells in peripheral blood. Assay: immunoSEQ multiplex PCR; the TCRdb copy retains only in-frame clones and omits some. The repertoire holds approximately 80,000 clones, 84% seen once, with approximately 18% in the top ten. Sequencing used blood. Source of these receptors: a person aged 18 to 75 in good health.

The V gene is TRBV30, the J gene TRBJ2-7, with D unresolved. The CDR3 is 13 residues long. The germline V gene encodes CDR1 GTSNPN and CDR2 SVGIG (reference sequence). V was cut by 0 bases and J by 3 bases, with 9 bases left in between. Written as DNA, the CDR3 is TGTGCCTGGAGTGTAGGGCCGAACTACGAGCAGTACTTC. It specifies CAWSVGPNYEQYF.

This clone was recorded only once. V gene TRBV28 combines with J gene TRBJ1-5, with D possibly matching TRBD1 (6 bases). Trimming took off 1 base at V and 1 base at J, with 8 bases between the two ends. Germline CDR1 and CDR2: MDHEN and SYDVKM. The CDR3 has 15 residues. CDR3 sequence: CASSLFQGSNQPQHF. In DNA form, the CDR3 reads TGTGCCAGCAGTTTATTCCAGGGGAGCAATCAGCCCCAGCATTTT.

This clone showed up just once. CDR3 sequence: CASSLWGPGQGEFGLGNTIYF. DNA of the CDR3: TGTGCCAGCAGTTTATGGGGACCGGGACAGGGGGAGTTCGGATTGGGGAACACCATATATTTT. The chain is built from TRBV28 and TRBJ1-3; 11 nucleotides match TRBD1. Trimming cost V 0 bases and J 7 bases; bases outside gene matches: 20. The CDR3 consists of 21 residues. Germline loops: CDR1 MDHEN, CDR2 SYDVKM. Using reference TRBV28 and TRBJ1-3 for the parts outside the CDR3, the full variable domain is DVKVTQSSRYLVKRTGEKVFLECVQDMDHENMFWYRQDPGLGLRLIYFSYDVKMKEKGDIPEGYSVSREKKERFSLILESASTNQTSMYLCASSLWGPGQGEFGLGNTIYFGEGSWLTVV.

The DNA of the CDR3 is TGTGCCAGCAGCTTATTGGGGGCAGGGGTAGATCTCTACTTC. The encoded protein is CASSLLGAGVDLYF. The V call is TRBV7-3, the J call TRBJ2-7; TRBD1 is a possible D gene (6 bases). V dropped 2 bases and J dropped 13 bases, with 21 bases sitting between them. There are 14 residues in the CDR3. Looked up from germline, CDR1 is SGHTA and CDR2 is FQGTGA.

This clone was found once. The genes are TRBV7-2 and TRBJ2-3; D may be TRBD1 (5 bases). The V end lost 5 bases, the J end lost 5 bases, and 17 bases lay between the germline ends. Germline assignment: CDR1 SGHTA and CDR2 FQGNSA. This CDR3 region has 15 residues. The DNA of the CDR3 is TGTGCCAGCAGCCTCAGGGTCGGTAAAGGAGATACGCAGTATTTT. Translated: CASSLRVGKGDTQYF.

This rearrangement joins TRBV25-1 to TRBJ2-7; D ambiguous. CDR3 length equals 11 residues. Germline lookup yields CDR1 MGHDK and CDR2 SYGVNS. The ends were cut back, 7 bases at V and 3 bases at J, with 7 bases in the middle. The CDR3 sequence is CASTQSYEQYF. Written as DNA, the CDR3 is TGTGCCAGCACCCAAAGCTACGAGCAGTACTTC.

V and J are TRBV27 and TRBJ1-5; D is unclear. V was trimmed by 2 bases and J by 0 bases, leaving 14 bases between them. The CDR3 extends over 17 amino acids. Germline V CDR1 and CDR2: MNHEY, SMNVEV (reference sequence). The CDR3 protein is CASSLMASGASNQPQHF. CDR3 sequence (DNA): TGTGCCAGCAGTTTAATGGCTTCGGGCGCTAGCAATCAGCCCCAGCATTTT.

The chain employs TRBV7-8 and TRBJ2-7; D may correspond to TRBD1 or TRBD2 (5 bases each). CDR1 SGHVS and CDR2 FQNEAQ come from the germline V gene. Between the trimmed V and J ends, which lost 6 bases and 2 bases, there was a span of 26 bases. The CDR3 has 18 amino acids. The CDR3 DNA reads TGTGCCAGCAGGCAACCGGGACGCTTAATTCCCCACACCTACGAGCAGTACTTC. Translating it yields CASRQPGRLIPHTYEQYF.

V is TRBV10-3 and J is TRBJ2-1; D might be TRBD2 (6 bases). Germline values: CDR1 ENHRY, CDR2 SYGVKD. The V end lost 2 bases, the J end lost 5 bases, and 16 bases lay between the germline ends. The CDR3 loop spans 16 amino acids. CDR3 region: CAISEVERELDNEQFF. CDR3 DNA: TGTGCCATCAGTGAGGTAGAACGGGAGCTCGACAATGAGCAGTTCTTC.

V usage is TRBV2 and J usage is TRBJ2-3; 7 bases agree with TRBD2. Germline CDR1 reads SNHLY; CDR2 reads FYNNEI. Unmatched junction bases numbered 17, after V lost 6 bases and J lost 2 bases. The CDR3 is 18 amino acids. The CDR3 DNA reads as TGTGCCAGCAGAGACCTGGGACTACTAACTGATGACACAGATACGCAGTATTTT. Amino acid sequence: CASRDLGLLTDDTDTQYF.

This chain connects TRBV9 to TRBJ2-1; TRBD1 matches at 8 bases. With V trimmed by 0 bases and J by 6 bases, 8 bases remained unmatched. CDR3 length: 16 residues. CDR1 is SGDLS, CDR2 YYNGEE, per germline. This chain's CDR3 is CASSVVSSDRVNEQFF. In nucleotides, the CDR3 is TGTGCCAGCAGCGTAGTTTCATCGGACAGGGTCAATGAGCAGTTCTTC.

The chain recombines TRBV28 with TRBJ2-7; 7 positions match TRBD2. V gave up 0 bases and J gave up 2 bases; unmatched junction bases: 4. The CDR3 covers 15 residues. Germline CDR1 reads MDHEN; CDR2 reads SYDVKM. CDR3 bases: TGTGCCAGCAGTTTATGGAGCGGGACCACCTACGAGCAGTACTTC. Translating it yields CASSLWSGTTYEQYF.

The rearrangement links TRBV2 to TRBJ2-7; no clear D. Germline V gene data show CDR1 as SNHLY and CDR2 as FYNNEI. CDR3 size: 15 residues. The ends were cut back, 2 bases at V and 7 bases at J, with 18 bases in the middle. The CDR3 protein is CASSEHPTHYREQYF. CDR3 nucleotides: TGTGCCAGCAGTGAACATCCAACACACTATCGGGAGCAGTACTTC. Combining the CDR3 with reference TRBV2 and TRBJ2-7 gives the whole variable domain EPEVTQTPSHQVTQMGQEVILRCVPISNHLYFYWYRQILGQKVEFLVSFYNNEISEKSEIFDDQFSVERPDGSNFTLKIRSTKLEDSAMYFCASSEHPTHYREQYFGPGTRLTVT.

The V and J genes are TRBV2 and TRBJ2-1; 9 bases match TRBD2. The CDR3 length is 14 residues. Germline CDR1 is SNHLY and CDR2 is FYNNEI. After removal of 1 base from V and 9 bases from J, the junction contained 4 bases not matched to a gene. CDR3 region: CASSEGTSASEQFF. The DNA of the CDR3 is TGTGCCAGCAGTGAAGGGACTAGCGCAAGTGAGCAGTTCTTC.

The CDR3 loop reads CASSPRLAGYTDTQYF. Here the CDR3 DNA reads TGTGCCAGCAGTCCCCGGCTAGCGGGATACACAGATACGCAGTATTTT. The chain links TRBV28 to TRBJ2-3; 9 bases match TRBD2. The CDR3 consists of 16 residues. Unmatched junction bases numbered 8, after V lost 5 bases and J lost 2 bases. Germline loops: CDR1 MDHEN, CDR2 SYDVKM.

The genes are TRBV10-3 and TRBJ2-5, with D possibly being TRBD2 (5 bases). The CDR3 has 15 residues. The ends were cut back, 2 bases at V and 5 bases at J, with 15 bases in the middle. The germline V gene encodes CDR1 ENHRY and CDR2 SYGVKD. The CDR3 DNA is TGTGCCATCAGTGAGGAGATGGAGGTTAAGGAGACCCAGTACTTC. Amino acid sequence: CAISEEMEVKETQYF.

The chain couples TRBV7-2 to TRBJ2-5, with 9 bases aligning to TRBD1. Trimming removed 5 bases from V and 5 bases from J; junction bases left unmatched: 9. Germline V gene data show CDR1 as SGHTA and CDR2 as FQGNSA. This CDR3 region has 15 residues. CDR3: CASSATTGGLETQYF. In DNA, the CDR3 is TGTGCCAGCAGCGCCACAACAGGGGGCCTGGAGACCCAGTACTTC.

There are a few counts of this clone. The V call is TRBV6-1, the J call TRBJ1-2; a possible D gene is TRBD1 (5 bases). The CDR3 contains 13 residues. Germline loops: CDR1 MNHNS, CDR2 SASEGT. With 3 bases removed from V and 4 bases from J, the gap between germline ends came to 9 bases. CDR3 nucleotide sequence: TGTGCCAGCAGTGACGGGGGGGGCTATGGCTACACCTTC. It yields the protein CASSDGGGYGYTF.

CDR3 amino acids: CAISESPLAADTQYF. The CDR3, as DNA: TGTGCCATCAGTGAGTCCCCACTAGCGGCAGATACGCAGTATTTT. The V and J genes are TRBV10-3 and TRBJ2-3; 8 bases match TRBD2. Losses at the gene ends were 0 bases for V and 4 bases for J; bases not matched to a gene: 3. The CDR3 has 15 amino acids. CDR1 is ENHRY, CDR2 SYGVKD, per germline.

The chain combines TRBV7-9 with TRBJ1-1, with 7 bases identical to TRBD1. Germline lookup yields CDR1 SEHNR and CDR2 FQNEAQ (reference sequence). The CDR3 contains 14 residues. Losses at the gene ends were 6 bases for V and 0 bases for J; bases not matched to a gene: 4. DNA of the CDR3: TGTGCCAGCAGTCGGGACAGTGTGAACACTGAAGCTTTCTTT. Protein sequence: CASSRDSVNTEAFF. The variable domain in full, with the rest retrieved from reference TRBV7-9 and TRBJ1-1, is DTGVSQNPRHKITKRGQNVTFRCDPISEHNRLYWYRQTLGQGPEFLTYFQNEAQLEKSRLLSDRFSAERPKGSFSTLEIQRTEQGDSAMYLCASSRDSVNTEAFFGQGTRLTVV.

CDR3 in DNA: TGTGCCAGCAGCTTAGAGCACTTTGAAGATACGCAGTATTTT. This codes for CASSLEHFEDTQYF. This sequence joins TRBV7-2 and TRBJ2-3; D uncertain. Germline lookup yields CDR1 SGHTA and CDR2 FQGNSA. V was pared by 1 base and J by 5 bases, with 10 bases between. This CDR3 is built from 14 residues.

This chain links TRBV9 with TRBJ2-7; 10 nucleotides match TRBD1. In germline, CDR1 is SGDLS, CDR2 YYNGEE. The CDR3 totals 16 residues. Trimming took 0 bases from V and 1 from J; bases not matched to a gene: 4. CDR3 sequence (DNA): TGTGCCAGCAGCGTAGGCGGGACAGGGGTTTCCTACGAGCAGTACTTC. It translates to CASSVGGTGVSYEQYF.

The V call is TRBV4-2, the J call TRBJ2-1, with 15 bases aligning to TRBD2. CDR1 is LGHNA, CDR2 YNFKEQ, per germline. V gave up 0 bases and J gave up 3 bases; unmatched junction bases: 9. The CDR3 is 20 residues long. The CDR3 is CASSQDPGLAGGVGYNEQFF. CDR3 bases: TGTGCCAGCAGCCAAGATCCCGGACTAGCGGGAGGGGTTGGCTACAATGAGCAGTTCTTC.

This sequence joins TRBV19 and TRBJ2-7; 12 nucleotides line up with TRBD2. Trimming removed 6 bases from V and 1 base from J; junction bases left unmatched: 7. The CDR3 loop spans 16 amino acids. The germline gives CDR1 LNHDA, CDR2 SQIVND (reference sequence). This CDR3 is CASSSRGTSGSYEQYF. CDR3 nucleotides: TGTGCCAGTAGCTCTAGGGGGACTAGCGGGTCCTACGAGCAGTACTTC. The full variable domain, completed using reference TRBV19 and TRBJ2-7, is DGGITQSPKYLFRKEGQNVTLSCEQNLNHDAMYWYRQDPGQGLRLIYYSQIVNDFQKGDIAEGYSVSREKKESFPLTVTSAQKNPTAFYLCASSSRGTSGSYEQYFGPGTRLTVT.

This clone was detected a few times. The chain links TRBV7-9 to TRBJ2-3; a weak D match, TRBD2 (5 bases). Trimming shortened V by 4 bases and J by 1 base, and 18 bases separated the two germline ends. CDR3 length: 17 amino acids. Germline V gives CDR1 SEHNR, CDR2 FQNEAQ (reference sequence). The DNA for the CDR3 is TGTGCCAGCAGCTCCGTCGTCATAGGAGGTGGCACAGATACGCAGTATTTT. Translation gives CASSSVVIGGGTDTQYF.

The chain carries TRBV7-2 and TRBJ1-1; a possible D gene is TRBD1 (5 bases). The CDR3 runs 15 residues. The germline V and J ends were trimmed by 2 bases and 2 bases, with 12 bases remaining between them. CDR1 is SGHTA and CDR2 is FQGNSA in the germline V gene. The CDR3 DNA reads as TGTGCCAGCAGCTTAAATGGGGGAGAAAACACTGAAGCTTTCTTT. The encoded protein is CASSLNGGENTEAFF.

V is TRBV5-1 and J is TRBJ1-1; tentative D call: TRBD1 (6 bases). This CDR3 has 15 amino acids. Germline V gene sequence: CDR1 SGHRS, CDR2 YFSETQ. V dropped 3 bases and J dropped 3 bases, with 15 bases sitting between them. This CDR3 reads CASSSRGAPDTEAFF. The CDR3 coding sequence is TGCGCCAGCAGCTCCCGGGGGGCGCCGGACACTGAAGCTTTCTTT.

CDR3 protein: CASSWTSGSGNEQFF. CDR3 sequence (DNA): TGTGCCAGCAGTTGGACTAGCGGGAGTGGGAATGAGCAGTTCTTC. V usage is TRBV2 and J usage is TRBJ2-1; 13 nucleotides match TRBD2. The junction had 5 bases not matched to a gene; V was cut back by 5 bases and J by 7 bases. This CDR3 region has 15 residues. The germline V gene encodes CDR1 SNHLY and CDR2 FYNNEI.

The gene calls are TRBV28 and TRBJ2-5; D tentatively reads TRBD1 or TRBD2 (6 bases each). Germline CDR1 and CDR2: MDHEN and SYDVKM. V lost 5 bases and J lost 1, with 11 bases in between. The CDR3 loop spans 14 amino acids. The CDR3 is CASSEGGAQETQYF. In nucleotides, the CDR3 is TGTGCCAGCAGTGAGGGGGGAGCCCAAGAGACCCAGTACTTC.